This passage covers 14 T cell receptor beta chains from one sample sequenced in a study of T cells expressing NK-cell markers. TCRdb processed the 5' RACE reads again and assigns one entry to each CDR3 protein, with no DNA. The repertoire table contains about 370,000 distinct CDR3 sequences. Specimen: blood T cells: a sorted CD56 or NKG2C T cell subset, CD4+ or CD8+ T cells, or bulk PBMC T cells (not recorded which). These receptors came from a woman in her forties or fifties in good health.

The rearrangement links TRBV10-3 to TRBJ2-7; checking the TCRdb D call of TRBD2 is not possible without DNA. This CDR3 is 19 amino acids long. Germline V CDR1 and CDR2: ENHRY, SYGVKD. CDR3 amino acids: CAISESINGGERAHPEQYF.

The chain has TRBV7-9 and TRBJ1-1. This CDR3 is 12 amino acids long. CDR1 is SEHNR, CDR2 FQNEAQ, per germline (reference sequence). The CDR3 here is CASSEPAPEAFF.

This chain uses TRBV11-2 with TRBJ2-6. Germline V lookup: CDR1 SGHAT, CDR2 FQNNGV. The CDR3 contains 20 residues. CDR3 protein: CASSLDLPNYGRSGANVLTF.

V and J are TRBV21-1 and TRBJ2-1; TCRdb's assignment of TRBD2 cannot be checked, as there is no DNA. TRBV21-1 is reported as a pseudogene. The CDR3 has 16 residues. The CDR3 here is CASSSASGPGGNEQFF.

The chain carries TRBV27 and TRBJ2-7; TCRdb indicates TRBD1, and absent DNA this call remains unverified. From germline, CDR1 is MNHEY and CDR2 SMNVEV (reference sequence). This CDR3 spans 16 amino acids. The CDR3 spells CASSLLFRRPAYEQYF.

CDR3 protein: CSARDVGASHYNEQFF. The chain joins TRBV20-1 to TRBJ2-1; the D call of TRBD1 rests on TCRdb alone, since no DNA is present to check it. CDR1 is DFQATT and CDR2 is SNEGSKA in the germline V gene (reference sequence). The CDR3 is 16 residues long.

The chain links TRBV12-5 to TRBJ2-1; TCRdb proposes TRBD2, but this gene call is untestable without DNA. The CDR3 has 16 residues. Germline CDR1 reads LGHNT; CDR2 reads FRNRAP. The CDR3 loop reads CASGLVRVTSVDEQFF.

This rearrangement joins TRBV29-1 to TRBJ2-1; TCRdb gives TRBD1 as the D gene, but with no DNA this cannot be confirmed. Germline-derived CDR1 and CDR2 are SQVTM and ANQGSEA. The CDR3 totals 15 residues. CDR3: CSIDRPGPSPNEQFF.

This chain connects TRBV7-2 to TRBJ1-2; with no DNA, the TCRdb D assignment of TRBD1 cannot be verified. The CDR3 covers 14 residues. The V gene's germline CDR1 is SGHTA and CDR2 FQGNSA. This CDR3 is CASSNLGQGYGYTF.

The genes are TRBV4-1 and TRBJ2-3. The germline V gene encodes CDR1 MGHRA and CDR2 YSYEKL. CDR3 length equals 14 residues. The CDR3: CASSPLGQRDTQYF.

The J gene is TRBJ1-1, the V gene TRBV7-9. Germline-derived CDR1 and CDR2 are SEHNR and FQNEAQ (reference sequence). This CDR3 is 14 amino acids long. CDR3 amino acids: CASSLVIRNTEAFF.

The genes are TRBV7-2 and TRBJ2-4; as DNA is missing, the TRBD1 call by TCRdb cannot be tested. Looked up from germline, CDR1 is SGHTA and CDR2 is FQGNSA. The CDR3 sequence is 13 residues long. CDR3 sequence: CASSSDRGDIQYF.

The rearrangement uses TRBV12-3 or TRBV12-4 and TRBJ1-5; TCRdb names TRBD1, which stays unverified in the absence of DNA. The CDR3 length is 14 residues. The CDR3 loop is CASRRTGFYQPQHF.

The V and J genes are TRBV29-1 and TRBJ2-3. The germline V gene encodes CDR1 SQVTM and CDR2 ANQGSEA. The CDR3 totals 12 residues. The CDR3: CSVLGRTDTQYF.